This is a list of T cell receptor beta chains from one sample in a study of beta chain features in type 1 diabetes. Sequenced by immunoSEQ multiplex PCR; TCRdb stores in-frame clones only, minus some. This table has roughly 700,000 clones, about an eighth appearing once. What was sequenced was naive CD4+ T cells from blood. These receptor sequences come from a man aged 18 to 35 with type 1 diabetes. Both conserved end residues are part of each CDR3. The D gene is left open where the match is weak. Not every row has a clone size; where given, it reads once, few, many or a size class.

j_gene | d_gene | v_gene | len | abundance | CDR3aa | CDR3nt
TRBJ2-7 | TRBD1 | TRBV9 | 17 | - | CASSTGMGQPSLYEQYF | TGTGCCAGCAGCACTGGTATGGGACAGCCGAGTTTATACGAGCAGTACTTC
TRBJ2-1 | TRBD1 | TRBV19 | 14 | few | CASSPWTGSNEQFF | TGTGCCAGTAGTCCCTGGACAGGGTCGAATGAGCAGTTCTTC
TRBJ1-2 | - | TRBV30 | 12 | few | CAWSVQAYGYTF | TGTGCCTGGAGTGTACAGGCGTATGGCTACACCTTC
TRBJ1-5 | - | TRBV30 | 13 | - | CAWSKGVDQPQHF | TGTGCCTGGAGTAAAGGGGTCGATCAGCCCCAGCATTTT
TRBJ2-2 | - | TRBV2 | 14 | - | CASGGTTPTGELFF | TGTGCCAGCGGAGGGACAACCCCCACCGGGGAGCTGTTTTTT
TRBJ1-6 | - | TRBV5-4 | 15 | few | CASSFQERSNSPLHF | TGTGCCAGCAGCTTCCAAGAACGTTCTAATTCACCCCTCCACTTT
TRBJ2-1 | - | TRBV7-3 | 14 | - | CASSSPGKDNEQFF | TGTGCCAGCAGCTCCCCCGGGAAGGACAATGAGCAGTTCTTC
TRBJ2-1 | - | TRBV6-4 | 14 | - | CARRQPYQNNEQFF | TGTGCCAGAAGACAGCCCTATCAGAACAATGAGCAGTTCTTC
TRBJ1-2 | TRBD1 | TRBV28 | 14 | once | CASSPGRGYYGHTF | TGTGCCAGCAGTCCTGGCAGGGGGTACTATGGCCACACCTTC
TRBJ2-7 | TRBD1 | TRBV13 | 15 | - | CASSPGQGVSYEQYF | TGTGCCAGCAGCCCTGGACAGGGCGTTTCCTACGAGCAGTACTTC
TRBJ2-5 | TRBD2 | TRBV7-9 | 15 | - | CASSFGTSGEETQYF | TGTGCCAGCAGCTTCGGGACTAGCGGGGAAGAGACCCAGTACTTC
TRBJ1-2 | - | TRBV9 | 16 | few | CASSVAARTANYGYTF | TGTGCCAGCAGCGTAGCGGCGAGGACAGCTAACTATGGCTACACCTTC
TRBJ1-1 | - | TRBV19 | 14 | few | CASSIGDLGTEAFF | TGTGCCAGTAGTATCGGCGACCTGGGAACTGAAGCTTTCTTT
TRBJ2-5 | - | TRBV6-1 | 12 | few | CASSPHGETQYF | TGTGCCAGCAGTCCCCACGGGGAGACCCAGTACTTC
TRBJ2-2 | TRBD2 | TRBV7-2 | 17 | few | CASSRSGRTSNTGELFF | TGTGCCAGCAGCCGTAGCGGGAGGACCAGCAACACCGGGGAGCTGTTTTTT
TRBJ1-6 | TRBD1 | TRBV14 | 12 | few | CASGTGYSPLHF | TGTGCCAGCGGGACAGGATATTCACCCCTCCACTTT
TRBJ2-4 | TRBD1 | TRBV2 | 15 | - | CASTGQAVTKNIQYF | TGTGCCAGCACGGGACAGGCGGTGACCAAAAACATTCAGTACTTC